This is a list of T cell receptor beta chains from one sample in a study of blood T cell repertoires in COVID-19. Here immunoSEQ multiplex PCR was the method, and the copy in TCRdb shows in-frame clones only, minus some. The sample includes over 150,000 clones, roughly 94% of them seen just once. Sequenced input: peripheral blood. Receptors were obtained from a man aged 25-45 years with COVID-19, enrolled during active disease. Both conserved end residues are part of each CDR3. The D gene is left open where the match is weak. The size field is filled for only some rows; it gives once, few, many or a size class.

D	J	size	V	DNA	CDR3
NA	TRBJ2-2	NA	TRBV20-1	TGCAGTGCTAGTTCCCCGACAGATGCGAACACCGGGGAGCTGTTTTTT	CSASSPTDANTGELFF
NA	TRBJ1-1	NA	TRBV11-2	TGTGCCAGCAGCCGGAGCCTCGGCATGACTGAAGCTTTCTTT	CASSRSLGMTEAFF
NA	TRBJ2-7	NA	TRBV15	TGTGCCACCAGCAGAGCTCCAGGGTCCTACGAGCAGTACTTC	CATSRAPGSYEQYF
NA	TRBJ2-5	NA	TRBV30	TGTGCCTGGAGTGTACTAGAGACCCAGTACTTC	CAWSVLETQYF
TRBD1	TRBJ2-7	NA	TRBV3-1/TRBV3-2	TGTGCCAGCAGCCAAGATCCACGACAGGGTCGGCACGAGCAGTACTTC	CASSQDPRQGRHEQYF
NA	TRBJ2-5	NA	TRBV5-5	TGTGCCAGCAGCTCGAGGGCCCAGCCCGAAGAGACCCAGTACTTC	CASSSRAQPEETQYF
TRBD1	TRBJ1-1	NA	TRBV6-6	TGTGCCAGCAGTTCCGTGGGACAGATGAACACTGAAGCTTTCTTT	CASSSVGQMNTEAFF
TRBD2	TRBJ2-5	NA	TRBV15	TGTGCCACCAGCAATGGGCTAGCGGGGCCCCAAGAGACCCAGTACTTC	CATSNGLAGPQETQYF
TRBD1	TRBJ2-1	NA	TRBV2	TGTGCCAGCAGTGATATAGGGGGCTCCAATGAGCAGTTCTTC	CASSDIGGSNEQFF
TRBD1	TRBJ1-5	NA	TRBV2	TGTGCCAGCGCCAAAGAACAGGGGAGCAATCAGCCCCAGCATTTT	CASAKEQGSNQPQHF
TRBD1	TRBJ2-7	NA	TRBV5-6	TGTGCCAGCAGCCCCGGGACAGGGCCCTACGAGCAGTACTTC	CASSPGTGPYEQYF
NA	TRBJ1-1	NA	TRBV29-1	TGCAGCGTTGAAGATCGGGACACTGAAGCTTTCTTT	CSVEDRDTEAFF
NA	TRBJ1-5	NA	TRBV6-5	TGTGCCAGCAGTTGGACAGTCAATTACCAAAATCAGCCCCAGCATTTT	CASSWTVNYQNQPQHF
NA	TRBJ1-1	NA	TRBV30	TGTGCCTGGAGTTTTCGAGTGAACACTGAAGCTTTCTTT	CAWSFRVNTEAFF
NA	TRBJ1-1	NA	TRBV7-2	TGTGCCAGCAGCTTAGTCGGTCTGAACACTGAAGCTTTCTTT	CASSLVGLNTEAFF
NA	TRBJ1-1	NA	TRBV11-2	TGTGCCAGCAGCTTTACCAGGGGCACTGAAGCTTTCTTT	CASSFTRGTEAFF
NA	TRBJ2-3	NA	TRBV28	TGTGCCAGCACGGGGGACACAGATACGCAGTATTTT	CASTGDTDTQYF
NA	TRBJ1-2	NA	TRBV30	TGTGCCTGGAGTGTGGGAGGTATTGGCTACACCTTC	CAWSVGGIGYTF
NA	TRBJ1-6	NA	TRBV19	TGTGCCAGTAAAAACCAGGGAGGCCGGGATTCACCCCTCCACTTT	CASKNQGGRDSPLHF
TRBD1	TRBJ1-5	NA	TRBV10-2	TGCGCCAGCAGTCTGAAACAGGGGGATCAGCCCCAGCATTTT	CASSLKQGDQPQHF
TRBD1	TRBJ1-2	NA	TRBV9	TGTGCCAGCAGCGAAGGACAGGGGGGAATCTATGGCTACACCTTC	CASSEGQGGIYGYTF
TRBD1	TRBJ2-7	NA	TRBV2	TGTGCCAGCAGTGGGACAGGGGGCGGCGAGCAGTACTTC	CASSGTGGGEQYF
TRBD1	TRBJ2-1	NA	TRBV9	TGTGCCAGCAGCGTAGCAGGGGGCCACGAGCAGTTCTTC	CASSVAGGHEQFF
NA	TRBJ2-4	NA	TRBV3-1/TRBV3-2	TGTGCCAGCAGCCAAGACGGGCTAGGGGGAAACATTCAGTACTTC	CASSQDGLGGNIQYF
TRBD1	TRBJ1-5	NA	TRBV30	TGTGCCTGGGCCGGACAGGAGTATCAGCCCCAGCATTTT	CAWAGQEYQPQHF
NA	TRBJ2-6	once	TRBV18	TGTGCCAGCTCACTGACAGCCTCTGGGGCCAACGTCCTGACTTTC	CASSLTASGANVLTF
NA	TRBJ2-7	NA	TRBV11-2	TGTGCCAGCAGCTTATATTTTGCCGACAGGTCCCACCGTCTCTACGAGCAGTACTTC	CASSLYFADRSHRLYEQYF
TRBD1	TRBJ1-5	NA	TRBV27	TGTGCCAGCAGTTCACTACAGACAGGGGGAAGTGAGCCCCAGCATTTT	CASSSLQTGGSEPQHF
TRBD1	TRBJ1-4	NA	TRBV20-1	TGCAGTGCTAGTGGGGGGACAGTGGAAGAAAAACTGTTTTTT	CSASGGTVEEKLFF
TRBD1	TRBJ2-5	NA	TRBV2	TGTGCCAGCGTGGATACAGGGGCCGAGACCCAGTACTTC	CASVDTGAETQYF
TRBD2	TRBJ2-4	once	TRBV5-6	TGTGCCAGCAGCTTAGCTAGCGGGGAAAACATTCAGTACTTC	CASSLASGENIQYF
NA	TRBJ1-2	once	TRBV19	TGTGCCAGTAGTAGGTCAGGGGTGAACTATGGCTACACCTTC	CASSRSGVNYGYTF
TRBD1	TRBJ1-1	NA	TRBV10-3	TGTGCCATCACCAAGGGACAGGGGAACACTGAAGCTTTCTTT	CAITKGQGNTEAFF
TRBD1	TRBJ2-7	NA	TRBV28	TGTGCCAGCACGAACAGGGGGTACGAGCAGTACTTC	CASTNRGYEQYF
TRBD2	TRBJ2-5	few	TRBV6-5	TGTGCCAGCAGTTACTCACCAGCGGGGGGCCAAGAGACCCAGTACTTC	CASSYSPAGGQETQYF
NA	TRBJ1-1	NA	TRBV19	TGTGCCAGTATGATCGGGGGCACTGAAGCTTTCTTT	CASMIGGTEAFF
NA	TRBJ2-1	NA	TRBV24-1	TGTGCCACTCGGGGGAGCTCCTACAATGAGCAGTTCTTC	CATRGSSYNEQFF
TRBD1	TRBJ1-6	NA	TRBV19	TGTGCCAGTAGTATAGTCGCCACAGGGGAACGTAATTCACCCCTCCACTTT	CASSIVATGERNSPLHF
TRBD1	TRBJ1-2	NA	TRBV6-5	TGTGCCAGCAGTCAACAGGGGGCTGATGGCTACACCTTC	CASSQQGADGYTF
NA	TRBJ2-5	NA	TRBV12-3/TRBV12-4	TGTGCCAGCACACCAACCCGGGAGACCCAGTACTTC	CASTPTRETQYF
TRBD2	TRBJ2-7	NA	TRBV27	TGTGCCAGCACGAAGCTGACGTTAGCGGGGGCCTACGAGCAGTACTTC	CASTKLTLAGAYEQYF
NA	TRBJ1-2	NA	TRBV10-1	TGCGCCAGCAGTGAGGACAGTCGGTATGGCTACACCTTC	CASSEDSRYGYTF